The TCR beta chain described here comes from a study of cytomegalovirus exposure and HLA in healthy donors. The overall study: Early on, a data release was issued that held 80 million or so unique TCRs from HLA-typed donors.

As to this clone: Its specificity is not known.

Trimming cost V 2 bases and J 6 bases; bases outside gene matches: 11. Germline CDR1 is GTSNPN and CDR2 is SVGIG (reference sequence). The CDR3 length is 15 residues. 13 Jbeta primers and 60 Vbeta primers were used for the PCR. The data were produced by immunoSEQ multiplex PCR, yet TCRdb's version contains in-frame clones alone and is incomplete. The table has around 150,000 clones, about 76% seen once. Whole-study results and caveats: Evidence from a later analysis indicated that most CMV-associated TCR beta chains looked HLA-restricted. TCR beta V- and J-gene trimming was later associated with a missense DCLRE1C variant. Among TCR beta chains, those listed as cytomegalovirus-associated numbered about 160.

The rearrangement joins TRBV30 to TRBJ2-7; 9 bases agree with TRBD1. The sample was PBMCs. The sequence was collected from a male donor in good health and CMV-seropositive. CDR3 loop: CAWSPTGGHLGEQYF. The CDR3 DNA reads TGTGCCTGGAGTCCAACAGGGGGCCACTTGGGCGAGCAGTACTTC.